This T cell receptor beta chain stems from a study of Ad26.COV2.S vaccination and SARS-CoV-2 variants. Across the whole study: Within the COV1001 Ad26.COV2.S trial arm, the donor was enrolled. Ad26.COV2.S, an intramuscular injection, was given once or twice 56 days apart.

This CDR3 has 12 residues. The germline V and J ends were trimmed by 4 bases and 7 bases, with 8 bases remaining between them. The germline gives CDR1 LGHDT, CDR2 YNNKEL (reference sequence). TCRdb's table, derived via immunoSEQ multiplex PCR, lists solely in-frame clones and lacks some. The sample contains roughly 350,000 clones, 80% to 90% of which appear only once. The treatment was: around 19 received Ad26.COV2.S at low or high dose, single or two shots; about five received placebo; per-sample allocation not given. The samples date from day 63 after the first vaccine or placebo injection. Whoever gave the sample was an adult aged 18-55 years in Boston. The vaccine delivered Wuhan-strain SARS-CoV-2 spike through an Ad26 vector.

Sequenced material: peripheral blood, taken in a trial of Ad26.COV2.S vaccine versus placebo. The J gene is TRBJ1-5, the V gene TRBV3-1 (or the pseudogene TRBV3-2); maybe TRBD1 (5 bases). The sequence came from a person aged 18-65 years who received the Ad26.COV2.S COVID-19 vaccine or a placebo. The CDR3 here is CASSRDDQPQHF. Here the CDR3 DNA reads TGTGCCAGCAGCCGGGACGACCAGCCCCAGCATTTT.